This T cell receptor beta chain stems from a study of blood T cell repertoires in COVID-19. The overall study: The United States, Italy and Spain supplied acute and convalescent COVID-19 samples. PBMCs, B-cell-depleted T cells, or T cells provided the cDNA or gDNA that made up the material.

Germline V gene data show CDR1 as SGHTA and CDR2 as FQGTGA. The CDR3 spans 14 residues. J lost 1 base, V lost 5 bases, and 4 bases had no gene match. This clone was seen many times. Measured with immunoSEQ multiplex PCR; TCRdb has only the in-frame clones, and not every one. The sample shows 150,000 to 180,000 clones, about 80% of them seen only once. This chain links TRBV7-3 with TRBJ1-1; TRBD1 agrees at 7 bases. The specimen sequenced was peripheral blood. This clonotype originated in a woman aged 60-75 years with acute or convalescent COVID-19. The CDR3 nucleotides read TGTGCCAGCAGCCCCGGGGACAGGAACACTGAAGCTTTCTTT. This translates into CASSPGDRNTEAFF.